Below are 9 T cell receptor beta chains sequenced from a single sample in a study of blood T cells in healthy people across ages. Together with a sample-barcoded 5' primer, a J-beta primer mix was included in a second PCR lasting 7 to 11 cycles. A single record per CDR3 protein comes from TCRdb applying MiXCR to the 5' RACE reads. This table has 1.5 million to 2 million distinct CDR3 sequences, 35% to 50% appearing once. The specimen sequenced was blood. All receptors come from a human donor in good health.

This rearrangement joins TRBV24-1 to TRBJ2-3; D is possibly TRBD1 or TRBD2 (6 bases each). V shed 3 bases and J shed 1 base, with 13 bases lying between them. This CDR3 contains 16 residues. Germline V CDR1 and CDR2: KGHDR, SFDVKD. The CDR3 here is CATSDPTGGGTDTQYF. The DNA of the CDR3 is TGTGCCACCAGTGATCCGACCGGGGGCGGCACAGATACGCAGTATTTT.

Details on this clonotype: The junction departs from the called germline gene at one end, perhaps through a read error. The chain couples TRBV29-1 to TRBJ1-2, with a possible D match to TRBD1 (5 bases). From germline, CDR1 is SQVTM and CDR2 ANQGSEA. This CDR3 has 11 residues. This chain's CDR3 is CSALTGDGYTF. DNA of the CDR3: TGCAGCGCCCTTACAGGAGATGGTTACACCTTC.

This clonotype came up many times. The chain couples TRBV10-3 to TRBJ2-7, with D perhaps matching TRBD1 or TRBD2 (5 bases each). Germline-derived CDR1 and CDR2 are ENHRY and SYGVKD. V was pared by 0 bases and J by 0 bases, with 6 bases between. The CDR3 is 14 amino acids. The CDR3 loop reads CAISESGDSYEQYF. DNA for the CDR3: TGTGCCATCAGTGAGTCGGGGGACTCCTACGAGCAGTACTTC.

V usage is TRBV20-1 and J usage is TRBJ2-1, with D perhaps TRBD2 (6 bases). The germline V gene encodes CDR1 DFQATT and CDR2 SNEGSKA (reference sequence). With 0 bases removed from V and 5 bases from J, the gap between germline ends came to 20 bases. The CDR3 covers 17 residues. CDR3 bases: TGCAGTGCTAGAGATAGGGTGCGGGGATTCGAAAACAATGAGCAGTTCTTC. Residues: CSARDRVRGFENNEQFF.

The chain employs TRBV29-1 and TRBJ1-1; D uncertain. This CDR3 is built from 13 residues. The germline V gene encodes CDR1 SQVTM and CDR2 ANQGSEA. Between the trimmed V and J ends, which lost 7 bases and 2 bases, there was a span of 14 bases. The CDR3 loop reads CSALVQPNTEAFF. The CDR3 coding sequence is TGCAGCGCCTTGGTGCAGCCTAACACTGAAGCTTTCTTT.

This clonotype was counted a single time. Here the CDR3 reads CSAAGDSGNTIYF. CDR3 nucleotide sequence: TGCAGCGCCGCTGGGGACAGCGGAAACACCATATATTTT. This sequence joins TRBV29-1 and TRBJ1-3, with 7 nucleotides matching TRBD1. V trimming: 7 bases; J trimming: 4 bases; junction bases outside the gene matches: 7. CDR3 size: 13 residues. In germline, CDR1 is SQVTM, CDR2 ANQGSEA.

This chain joins TRBV4-3 and TRBJ2-7; 7 bases map to TRBD1. V dropped 0 bases and J dropped 5; count of bases not matched to a gene: 13. The germline gives CDR1 LGHNA, CDR2 YSLEER. This CDR3 is built from 17 residues. The CDR3 coding sequence is TGCGCCAGCAGCCAAGATCCCGGTACAGGGGACACCGACGAGCAGTACTTC. Translating it yields CASSQDPGTGDTDEQYF.

The rearrangement links TRBV28 to TRBJ1-1, with TRBD1 matching 9 bases. Unmatched junction bases numbered 10, after V lost 7 bases and J lost 4 bases. Germline assignment: CDR1 MDHEN and CDR2 SYDVKM. The CDR3 is 15 amino acids. CDR3 coding DNA: TGTGCCAGCAACCCGAGACAGGGGGATATCACTGAAGCTTTCTTT. It encodes CASNPRQGDITEAFF.

This clonotype was recorded a few times. The chain couples TRBV20-1 to TRBJ1-1; D perhaps matches TRBD1 (5 bases). The CDR3 loop spans 12 amino acids. The germline V gene encodes CDR1 DFQATT and CDR2 SNEGSKA (reference sequence). V shed 2 bases and J shed 3 bases, with 7 bases lying between them. The CDR3 DNA sequence: TGCAGTGCTAGATCGGGACACACTGAAGCTTTCTTT. It encodes CSARSGHTEAFF.